This T cell receptor (beta chain) was sequenced in a study of blood T cell repertoires in COVID-19. Across the whole study: Specimens from acute and convalescent COVID-19 originated in the United States, Italy and Spain. Sources were T cells, B-cell-depleted T cells, or PBMCs; the material itself was cDNA or gDNA.

In the original analysis: It was from reference gene primer amplification that nucleated cell counts were estimated. Profiling relied on immunoSEQ multiplex PCR, and the TCRdb table lists in-frame clones only, not all of them. That table is the source of V, J and clone size, and D and trimming were worked out from the DNA. The data show about 80,000 clones, roughly 80% seen once. This clone occurred a few times. V lost 5 bases and J lost 11; bases outside the gene matches: 12. This CDR3 spans 13 amino acids. Per the germline V gene, CDR1 is SEHNR and CDR2 is FQNEAQ (reference sequence). This clonotype originated in a human donor in a cohort sampled during active COVID-19. The sample consisted of peripheral blood. The chain recombines TRBV7-9 with TRBJ2-7, with 7 bases fitting TRBD1. The CDR3 coding sequence is TGTGCCAGCAGCCTAGGACAGGCTTTTACGGAGTACTTC. Translation gives CASSLGQAFTEYF.